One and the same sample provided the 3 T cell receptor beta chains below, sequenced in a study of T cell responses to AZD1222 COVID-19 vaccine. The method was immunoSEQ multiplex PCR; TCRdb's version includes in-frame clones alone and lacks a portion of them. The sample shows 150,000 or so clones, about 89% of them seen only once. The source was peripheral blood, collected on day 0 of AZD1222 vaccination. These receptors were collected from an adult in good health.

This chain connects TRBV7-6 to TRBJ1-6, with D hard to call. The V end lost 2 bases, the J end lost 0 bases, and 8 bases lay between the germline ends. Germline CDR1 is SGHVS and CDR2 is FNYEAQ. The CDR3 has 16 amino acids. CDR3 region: CASSLYQSSYNSPLHF. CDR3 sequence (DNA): TGTGCCAGCAGCTTATACCAAAGCTCCTATAATTCACCCCTCCACTTT.

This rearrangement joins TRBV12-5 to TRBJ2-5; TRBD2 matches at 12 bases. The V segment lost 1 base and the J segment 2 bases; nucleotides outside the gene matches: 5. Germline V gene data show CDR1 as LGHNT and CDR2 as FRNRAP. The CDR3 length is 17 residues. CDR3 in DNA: TGTGCTAGTGGTTTGGGTATACTAGCGGGGGGTCAAGAGACCCAGTACTTC. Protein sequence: CASGLGILAGGQETQYF.

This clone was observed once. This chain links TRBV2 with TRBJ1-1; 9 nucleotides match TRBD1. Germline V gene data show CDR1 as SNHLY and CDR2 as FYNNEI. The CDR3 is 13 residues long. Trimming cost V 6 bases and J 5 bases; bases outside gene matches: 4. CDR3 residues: CASSGDRGTEAFF. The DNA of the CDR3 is TGTGCCAGCAGCGGTGACAGGGGGACTGAAGCTTTCTTT.